The next 14 T cell receptor beta chains were all read from a single sample in a study of CXCR3-negative and CXCR3-positive naive CD8 T cells. General study results and limits: CXCR3-positive naive cells carried more hydrophobic TRB CDR3s than CXCR3-negative naive cells did.

Via 5' RACE with UMI labels, TRB cDNA libraries were prepared. TCRdb re-analyzed the 5' RACE reads; it lists each CDR3 protein once, without DNA. The sample has approximately 3,100 distinct CDR3 sequences; the top ten hold about 1.5%. These TCRs are of unknown antigen specificity. Material: naive CXCR3+ CD8+ T cells from blood. The subset denotes: CD45RO-CCR7+CD27+CD95- naive CD8+ T cells expressing CXCR3 (TNR3+). The receptors were sampled from a human donor in good health. Some clones in this sample may be carry-over from other donors' samples.

This clonotype shows up as medium-sized by frequency. The chain joins TRBV29-1 to TRBJ1-1; TCRdb proposes TRBD1, but this gene call is untestable without DNA. The CDR3 loop spans 13 amino acids. Germline V gene lookup returns CDR1 SQVTM and CDR2 ANQGSEA. The chain's CDR3 is CSVDAGGNTEAFF.

This clonotype is classed as medium-sized (0.01 to 0.1%) by frequency. This chain joins TRBV29-1 and TRBJ2-3; the TRBD1 assignment by TCRdb is unverifiable without DNA. The CDR3 is made up of 16 amino acids. CDR1 is SQVTM and CDR2 is ANQGSEA in the germline V gene. The CDR3: CSVEEASGGSTDTQYF.

The genes are TRBV12-2 and TRBJ2-3; TCRdb's D call of TRBD1 is untestable without DNA. TRBV12-2 is a pseudogene segment. This CDR3 is 16 amino acids long. CDR3 in amino acids: CASRSPPGPYTDTQYF.

The chain uses TRBV6-5 and TRBJ2-5; the TRBD2 assignment by TCRdb is unverifiable without DNA. From germline, CDR1 is MNHEY and CDR2 SVGAGI. The CDR3 has 12 residues. The CDR3 sequence is CATRGGQETQYF.

The chain employs TRBV10-3 and TRBJ2-1; TCRdb returns TRBD2, unconfirmable since there is no DNA. Germline assignment: CDR1 ENHRY and CDR2 SYGVKD. This CDR3 is built from 16 residues. CDR3 residues: CAISETGLAGGNEQFF.

This rearrangement joins TRBV3-1 to TRBJ2-3; checking the TCRdb D call of TRBD2 is not possible without DNA. CDR3 length: 17 residues. Germline values: CDR1 LGHDT, CDR2 YNNKEL (reference sequence). CDR3 sequence: CASSRPPGDSSTDTQYF.

Considering frequency, this clonotype is medium-sized. V is TRBV7-2 and J is TRBJ2-1; TCRdb's D call of TRBD1 is untestable without DNA. Germline V gene data show CDR1 as SGHTA and CDR2 as FQGNSA. The CDR3 contains 17 residues. The CDR3 protein is CASSWAGQITMYDEQFF.

V usage is TRBV7-6 and J usage is TRBJ1-6; there is no DNA to check the TCRdb D call of TRBD1. Looked up from germline, CDR1 is SGHVS and CDR2 is FNYEAQ. The CDR3 consists of 16 residues. The CDR3 sequence: CASSLAGGNYNSPLHF.

The V call is TRBV2, the J call TRBJ2-5; TCRdb reports TRBD2, a call that lacks DNA to check it against. Germline-derived CDR1 and CDR2 are SNHLY and FYNNEI. The CDR3 extends over 16 amino acids. This CDR3 is CASSEASGGIGETQYF.

Considering frequency, this clonotype is medium-sized. The chain recombines TRBV20-1 with TRBJ2-2; TCRdb designates TRBD1, a call that cannot be tested without DNA. The CDR3 loop spans 15 amino acids. The germline V gene has CDR1 DFQATT and CDR2 SNEGSKA (reference sequence). The CDR3 is CSAYPGTGITGELFF.

J is TRBJ2-7 and V is TRBV20-1; without DNA, the TCRdb call of TRBD1 cannot be checked. The CDR3 contains 15 residues. CDR1 is DFQATT and CDR2 is SNEGSKA in the germline V gene (reference sequence). CDR3 region: CSASSRQGLSYEQYF.

Frequency places this clonotype as medium-sized. This chain uses TRBV29-1 with TRBJ1-2; TCRdb selects TRBD1, and the lack of DNA leaves this call unchecked. The germline V gene encodes CDR1 SQVTM and CDR2 ANQGSEA. The CDR3 loop spans 12 amino acids. The CDR3 spells CSGRGEGNGYTF.

The chain links TRBV4-3 to TRBJ2-1. CDR3 length: 16 amino acids. Germline V gives CDR1 LGHNA, CDR2 YSLEER. The CDR3 sequence is CASSQGGSLTYNEQFF.

This rearrangement joins TRBV4-2 to TRBJ1-5. CDR3 length: 12 amino acids. Germline CDR1 reads LGHNA; CDR2 reads YNFKEQ. The CDR3: CASSQGAQPQHF.